The 27 T cell receptor beta chains reported below all come from one sample, sequenced in a study of blood T cell repertoires in COVID-19. Data came from immunoSEQ multiplex PCR; TCRdb stores just in-frame clones and leaves some out. The data hold under 150,000 clones, with 82% observed a single time. Specimen: peripheral blood. The receptor set was obtained from a man between 65 and 85 years old with active or convalescent COVID-19.

This clone has a handful of counts. This chain uses TRBV6-2 or TRBV6-3 with TRBJ2-7, with 7 bases aligning to TRBD1. CDR3 length equals 13 residues. The germline V gene encodes CDR1 MNHEY and CDR2 SVGEGT. V was clipped by 5 bases and J by 2 bases; unmatched bases: 3. CDR3 in amino acids: CASSTRGTYEQYF. CDR3 nucleotides: TGTGCCAGCAGTACCAGGGGGACCTACGAGCAGTACTTC.

The rearrangement uses TRBV11-2 and TRBJ1-2; 10 nucleotides align to TRBD1. This CDR3 has 16 amino acids. V lost 1 base and J lost 3; bases outside the gene matches: 5. Germline-derived CDR1 and CDR2 are SGHAT and FQNNGV. CDR3 residues: CASSLAGTGAYYGYTF. CDR3 in DNA: TGTGCCAGCAGCTTAGCCGGGACAGGGGCTTACTATGGCTACACCTTC.

This chain uses TRBV4-3 with TRBJ2-1; maybe TRBD2 (6 bases). V was clipped by 4 bases and J by 7 bases, with 17 bases between them. The CDR3 spans 15 residues. The V gene's germline CDR1 is LGHNA and CDR2 YSLEER. The CDR3 protein is CASSPLSEGRNEQFF. Written as DNA, the CDR3 is TGCGCCAGCAGCCCCCTTTCGGAGGGTCGAAATGAGCAGTTCTTC.

The chain combines TRBV3-1 (or the pseudogene TRBV3-2) with TRBJ1-1, with 10 bases lining up with TRBD1. Germline loops: CDR1 LGHDT, CDR2 YNNKEL (reference sequence). The V gene end was trimmed by 3 bases and the J gene end by 6 bases; junction bases not matched to a gene: 7. The CDR3 extends over 15 amino acids. The CDR3 DNA reads as TGTGCCAGCAGCCAGGCCCTGACAGGGGGCTCTGAAGCTTTCTTT. Protein sequence: CASSQALTGGSEAFF.

The chain is built from TRBV18 and TRBJ1-2, with D perhaps TRBD1 (5 bases). The length of the CDR3 is 14 residues. V lost 3 bases, J lost 2 bases, and 10 bases lay in between. The germline CDR1 and CDR2 sequences are KGHSH and LQKENI. In DNA form, the CDR3 reads TGTGCCAGCTCACCGGTGGACACCAACTATGGCTACACCTTC. It yields the protein CASSPVDTNYGYTF.

This clone was picked up a small number of times. The V gene is TRBV5-1, the J gene TRBJ2-1; 8 nucleotides agree with TRBD2. The CDR3 is 16 residues long. J was trimmed by 10 bases and V by 5 bases; bases with no gene match: 17. Germline V gives CDR1 SGHRS, CDR2 YFSETQ. The CDR3 sequence is CASSGSAGGGSGEQFF. The CDR3 region has the DNA TGCGCCAGCAGTGGTTCGGCGGGGGGCGGCAGCGGCGAGCAGTTCTTC. Looking up the rest from reference TRBV5-1 and TRBJ2-1 gives the full variable domain: KAGVTQTPRYLIKTRGQQVTLSCSPISGHRSVSWYQQTPGQGLQFLFEYFSETQRNKGNFPGRFSGRQFSNSRSEMNVSTLELGDSALYLCASSGSAGGGSGEQFFGPGTRLTVL.

V gene TRBV4-2 combines with J gene TRBJ2-3; D uncertain. The CDR3 is made up of 17 amino acids. V lost 0 bases and J lost 1, with 14 bases in between. Germline V gene lookup returns CDR1 LGHNA and CDR2 YNFKEQ. CDR3 sequence: CASSQDRGGAGTDTQYF. As DNA, the CDR3 is TGTGCCAGCAGCCAAGATAGAGGCGGCGCAGGCACAGATACGCAGTATTTT.

The rearrangement links TRBV5-1 to TRBJ2-1; 15 bases are a match to TRBD2. The trim removed 6 bases at V and 10 bases at J, leaving 2 bases unmatched. This CDR3 is built from 13 residues. CDR1 and CDR2 (germline): SGHRS, YFSETQ. CDR3 nucleotide sequence: TGCGCCAGCACCGGGACTAGCGGGAGGGAGCAGTTCTTC. Residues: CASTGTSGREQFF.

A few counts support this clone. V is TRBV28 and J is TRBJ1-3; 10 nucleotides match TRBD1. Per germline, CDR1 MDHEN and CDR2 SYDVKM. The CDR3 runs to 16 residues. Losses at the gene ends were 4 bases for V and 1 base for J; bases not matched to a gene: 4. CDR3 sequence reads: CASSSPGQGSGNTIYF. CDR3 DNA: TGTGCCAGCAGTTCCCCGGGACAGGGGTCTGGAAACACCATATATTTT.

The rearrangement uses TRBV7-9 and TRBJ2-5; 7 bases are shared with TRBD2. Losses at the gene ends were 7 bases for V and 2 bases for J; bases not matched to a gene: 10. The CDR3 loop spans 15 amino acids. The V gene's germline CDR1 is SEHNR and CDR2 FQNEAQ (reference sequence). Here the CDR3 reads CASNPRGEGQETQYF. CDR3 sequence (DNA): TGTGCCAGCAACCCCCGGGGGGAAGGACAAGAGACCCAGTACTTC.

Of note for this clone: Other DNA sequences from this sample encode an identical CDR3 as well. The chain has TRBV29-1 and TRBJ1-1; the match to TRBD1 covers 7 bases. The germline V gene has CDR1 SQVTM and CDR2 ANQGSEA. J gave up 4 bases and V 4 bases, and 3 bases lay outside the gene matches. The CDR3 length is 12 residues. CDR3 amino acids: CSVVSGGTEAFF. CDR3 nucleotides: TGCAGCGTTGTATCAGGGGGCACTGAAGCTTTCTTT.

V usage is TRBV14 and J usage is TRBJ2-1; TRBD1 is a possible D gene (6 bases). The V gene lost 1 base and the J gene lost 6 bases, with 22 bases spanning the gap. CDR3 size: 18 residues. The germline V gene has CDR1 SGHDN and CDR2 FVKESK. The CDR3 protein is CASSQGVRDRPWSNEQFF. For the CDR3, the DNA is TGTGCCAGCAGCCAAGGAGTGAGAGACAGGCCGTGGTCCAATGAGCAGTTCTTC.

This clone was seen only a few times. The rearrangement joins TRBV6-5 to TRBJ1-2; possible D gene TRBD1, 6 bases. The CDR3 runs 14 residues. Trimming shortened V by 6 bases and J by 4 bases, and 15 bases separated the two germline ends. Germline lookup yields CDR1 MNHEY and CDR2 SVGAGI. CDR3 coding DNA: TGTGCCAGCAGAATACAGGGACTAGGCTATGGCTACACCTTC. This encodes CASRIQGLGYGYTF.

The rearrangement uses TRBV10-1 and TRBJ1-2; TRBD1 aligns across 7 bases. Germline CDR1 and CDR2: WNHNN and SYGVQD (reference sequence). The CDR3 has 14 residues. V gave up 6 bases and J gave up 6 bases; unmatched junction bases: 10. CDR3 in amino acids: CASRQRQGEHGYTF. CDR3 coding DNA: TGCGCCAGCAGACAACGACAGGGAGAACATGGCTACACCTTC.

This clone has just one count. The chain links TRBV9 to TRBJ1-6, with TRBD1 matching over 11 bases. V was clipped by 4 bases and J by 9 bases; unmatched bases: 6. Germline V gives CDR1 SGDLS, CDR2 YYNGEE. This CDR3 region has 15 residues. The CDR3, as DNA: TGTGCCAGCAGCTCCCGGACAGGGGGCGTTTCACCCCTCCACTTT. Its protein is CASSSRTGGVSPLHF.

The CDR3 nucleotides read TGTGCCAGTAGTAGGACGGGACAGGGGGCTGAAAAACTGTTTTTT. It codes for CASSRTGQGAEKLFF. This chain links TRBV19 with TRBJ1-4; 12 bases are shared with TRBD1. Germline assignment: CDR1 LNHDA and CDR2 SQIVND (reference sequence). V was pared by 4 bases and J by 7 bases, with 4 bases of the junction left unmatched. The CDR3 has 15 residues. The whole variable domain, filled in from reference TRBV19 and TRBJ1-4, reads DGGITQSPKYLFRKEGQNVTLSCEQNLNHDAMYWYRQDPGQGLRLIYYSQIVNDFQKGDIAEGYSVSREKKESFPLTVTSAQKNPTAFYLCASSRTGQGAEKLFFGSGTQLSVL.

The rearrangement uses TRBV19 and TRBJ1-6; 8 bases map to TRBD1. V trimming: 7 bases; J trimming: 8 bases; junction bases outside the gene matches: 10. Germline V gives CDR1 LNHDA, CDR2 SQIVND (reference sequence). CDR3 length: 15 residues. The DNA of the CDR3 is TGTGCCAGTACAGTGTCAGGGGGCGCCGATTCACCCCTCCACTTT. Its protein is CASTVSGGADSPLHF.

The chain combines TRBV9 with TRBJ2-5; a possible D gene is TRBD2 (6 bases). V lost 0 bases, J lost 2 bases, and 11 bases lay in between. The CDR3 covers 15 residues. CDR1 and CDR2 (germline): SGDLS, YYNGEE. In DNA, the CDR3 is TGTGCCAGCAGCGTAGTGCTGGGACTGCAAGAGACCCAGTACTTC. Translation: CASSVVLGLQETQYF.

The chain couples TRBV5-6 to TRBJ1-2; D ambiguous. CDR1 and CDR2 (germline): SGHDT, YYEEEE. The V end was cut by 2 bases, the J end by 0 bases, with 11 bases between. The CDR3 totals 15 residues. CDR3 sequence: CASSFQHPANYGYTF. For the CDR3, the DNA is TGTGCCAGCAGCTTTCAACATCCTGCTAACTATGGCTACACCTTC.

The chain uses TRBV7-8 and TRBJ2-3; TRBD2 matches at 10 bases. This CDR3 region has 15 residues. Germline V gene data show CDR1 as SGHVS and CDR2 as FQNEAQ. The V and J ends lost 6 bases and 4 bases, in that order; junction bases with no gene match: 7. CDR3 nucleotide sequence: TGTGCCAGCAGTCAACCCGGGACTAGCGCAGATACGCAGTATTTT. It translates to CASSQPGTSADTQYF.

The chain combines TRBV5-1 with TRBJ2-3; TRBD1 matches 7 bases. This CDR3 has 14 amino acids. The V gene's germline CDR1 is SGHRS and CDR2 YFSETQ. The V segment lost 6 bases and the J segment 2 bases; nucleotides outside the gene matches: 6. Here the CDR3 reads CASTSGGATDTQYF. As DNA, the CDR3 is TGCGCCAGCACCTCAGGGGGAGCCACAGATACGCAGTATTTT.

The chain couples TRBV3-1 (or the pseudogene TRBV3-2) to TRBJ1-5; D gene ambiguous. Germline V lookup: CDR1 LGHDT, CDR2 YNNKEL (reference sequence). The V end was cut by 4 bases, the J end by 2 bases, with 12 bases between. The CDR3 contains 15 residues. Written as DNA, the CDR3 is TGTGCCAGCAGCCTCGCTCACGGTGGCAATCAGCCCCAGCATTTT. Translated: CASSLAHGGNQPQHF.

J is TRBJ1-2 and V is TRBV15; 9 nucleotides line up with TRBD1. Losses at the gene ends were 4 bases for V and 4 bases for J; bases not matched to a gene: 7. CDR3 length: 15 amino acids. CDR1 and CDR2 (germline): LNHNV, YYDKDF (reference sequence). As DNA, the CDR3 is TGTGCCACCAGCACTGCCGGGACAGGGAGCTATGGCTACACCTTC. Protein sequence: CATSTAGTGSYGYTF.

V and J are TRBV27 and TRBJ2-1; D possibly corresponds to TRBD2 (6 bases). Trimming stripped 6 bases from V and 3 bases from J, with 15 bases between. The germline V gene has CDR1 MNHEY and CDR2 SMNVEV (reference sequence). The CDR3 contains 15 residues. The CDR3 sequence: CASSSMERVYNEQFF. Written as DNA, the CDR3 is TGTGCCAGCAGCAGCATGGAGCGGGTCTACAATGAGCAGTTCTTC.

This chain uses TRBV6-5 with TRBJ1-2; 9 positions agree with TRBD1. CDR3 length equals 16 residues. J was trimmed by 8 bases and V by 0 bases; bases with no gene match: 10. Germline V gene sequence: CDR1 MNHEY, CDR2 SVGAGI. The CDR3 sequence: CASSYSPGQGMDGYTF. The DNA for the CDR3 is TGTGCCAGCAGTTACTCTCCGGGACAGGGAATGGACGGCTACACCTTC.

This clone was observed a few times. This chain links TRBV15 with TRBJ1-5; weak D call: TRBD1 (5 bases). With 0 bases removed from V and 7 bases from J, the gap between germline ends came to 13 bases. Germline values: CDR1 LNHNV, CDR2 YYDKDF (reference sequence). The CDR3 is 15 residues long. CDR3 loop: CATSRDKGLGQPQHF. The CDR3 DNA reads TGTGCCACCAGCAGAGATAAGGGGCTCGGGCAGCCCCAGCATTTT. The whole variable domain, remainder taken from reference TRBV15 and TRBJ1-5, is DAMVIQNPRYQVTQFGKPVTLSCSQTLNHNVMYWYQQKSSQAPKLLFHYYDKDFNNEADTPDNFQSRRPNTSFCFLDIRSPGLGDTAMYLCATSRDKGLGQPQHFGDGTRLSIL.

In this sample, this clone turned up a few times. The chain uses TRBV27 and TRBJ1-1; 8 nucleotides align to TRBD1. The V gene's germline CDR1 is MNHEY and CDR2 SMNVEV (reference sequence). The CDR3 has 14 residues. V lost 5 bases, J lost 1 base, and 3 bases stayed unmatched. The CDR3 sequence: CASSPGQGNTEAFF. The DNA for the CDR3 is TGTGCCAGCAGTCCCGGACAGGGGAACACTGAAGCTTTCTTT.